This T cell receptor beta chain was sequenced in a study of cytomegalovirus exposure and HLA in healthy donors. General study points: Sequencing depth roughly uniform across donors was assumed in presence/absence analyses. A later analysis linked some 17,000 TCR beta sequences to HLA alleles at 0.05 false discovery rate. Analysis performed later showed TCR beta chains linked to HLA being more clonally expanded than equally common others.

This clone is a singleton in its sample. Its specificity is not known. Trimming removed 3 bases at V and 10 bases at J, with 16 bases between. The germline CDR1 and CDR2 sequences are MNHEY and SMNVEV (reference sequence). There are 14 residues in the CDR3. 13 Jbeta primers and 60 Vbeta primers were used for the PCR. Measured with immunoSEQ multiplex PCR; TCRdb has only the in-frame clones, and not every one. Counted here are approximately 150,000 clones, approximately 91% occurring once; the ten biggest clones make up more than 0.5%. The specimen sequenced was PBMCs. The J gene is TRBJ2-1, the V gene TRBV27, with D uncertain. This TCR was sampled from a middle-aged woman in good health and CMV-seronegative. Here the CDR3 DNA reads TGTGCCAGCAGTTTTTATAGTCTCGCGCCGGAGCAGTTCTTC. Amino acid sequence: CASSFYSLAPEQFF.